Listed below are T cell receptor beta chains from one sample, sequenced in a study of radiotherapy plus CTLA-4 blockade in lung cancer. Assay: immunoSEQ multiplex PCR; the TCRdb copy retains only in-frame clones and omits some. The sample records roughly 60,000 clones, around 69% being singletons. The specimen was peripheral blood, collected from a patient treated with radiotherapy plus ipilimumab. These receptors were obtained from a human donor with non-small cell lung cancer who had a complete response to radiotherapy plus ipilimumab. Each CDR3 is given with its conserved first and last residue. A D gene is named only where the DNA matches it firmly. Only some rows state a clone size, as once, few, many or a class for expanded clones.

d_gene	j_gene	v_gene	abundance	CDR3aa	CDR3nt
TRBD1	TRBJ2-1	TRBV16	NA	CASSEPGQGVREQFF	TGTGCCAGCAGCGAGCCCGGACAGGGGGTCCGTGAGCAGTTCTTC
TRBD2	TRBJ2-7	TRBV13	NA	CASSSLTPLAGVKEQYF	TGTGCCAGCAGCTCCCTGACGCCACTAGCGGGAGTTAAAGAGCAGTACTTC
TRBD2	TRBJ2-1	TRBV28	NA	CASSLLGLADHNEQFF	TGTGCCAGCAGTTTATTGGGGCTAGCGGATCACAATGAGCAGTTCTTC
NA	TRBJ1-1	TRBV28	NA	CASKLRGAEAFF	TGTGCCAGCAAACTGCGGGGGGCTGAAGCTTTCTTT
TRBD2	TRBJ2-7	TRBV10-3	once	CAISKTSGSYEQYF	TGTGCCATCAGCAAGACTAGCGGGAGCTACGAGCAGTACTTC
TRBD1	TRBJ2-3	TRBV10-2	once	CASREDRGGDTQYF	TGCGCCAGCAGGGAGGACAGGGGAGGAGATACGCAGTATTTT
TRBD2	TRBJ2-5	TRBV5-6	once	CASSLRTSGGGETQYF	TGTGCCAGCAGCTTAAGAACTAGCGGGGGTGGGGAGACCCAGTACTTC
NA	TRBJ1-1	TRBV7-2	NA	CASSRKGDTEAFF	TGTGCCAGCAGCCGAAAAGGGGACACTGAAGCTTTCTTT
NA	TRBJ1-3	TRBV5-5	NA	CASSVMGPGNTIYF	TGTGCCAGCAGCGTAATGGGGCCTGGAAACACCATATATTTT
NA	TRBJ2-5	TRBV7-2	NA	CASSTRLVQQETQYF	TGTGCCAGCAGCACAAGACTAGTTCAACAGGAGACCCAGTACTTC
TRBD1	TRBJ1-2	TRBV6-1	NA	CASSEFGTGQGYTF	TGTGCCAGCAGTGAATTTGGGACAGGGCAAGGCTACACCTTC
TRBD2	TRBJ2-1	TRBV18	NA	CASSRRAGAYNEQFF	TGTGCCAGCTCAAGGAGGGCGGGAGCCTACAATGAGCAGTTCTTC
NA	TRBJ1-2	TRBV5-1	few	CASSLDRPDFYGYTF	TGCGCCAGCAGCTTGGACAGGCCCGATTTCTATGGCTACACCTTC
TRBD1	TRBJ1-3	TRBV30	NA	CAWSVGTVSGNTIYF	TGTGCCTGGAGTGTAGGGACAGTATCTGGAAACACCATATATTTT
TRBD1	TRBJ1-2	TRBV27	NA	CASSLRDRAHGYTF	TGTGCCAGCAGTTTACGTGACAGGGCTCATGGCTACACCTTC
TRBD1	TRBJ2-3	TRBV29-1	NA	CSVGDRVPDTQYF	TGCAGCGTTGGGGACAGGGTGCCAGATACGCAGTATTTT
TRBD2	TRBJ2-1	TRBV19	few	CASSTGLAGPYNEQFF	TGTGCCAGTAGTACCGGACTAGCGGGACCCTACAATGAGCAGTTCTTC
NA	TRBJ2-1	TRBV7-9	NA	CASSLLEVYEQFF	TGTGCCAGCAGCTTGCTAGAGGTCTATGAGCAGTTCTTC
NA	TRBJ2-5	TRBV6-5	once	CASSSRGHEQYF	TGTGCCAGCAGTTCCAGAGGACATGAGCAGTACTTC
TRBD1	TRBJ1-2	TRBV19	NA	CASNYGGGTAAYGYTF	TGTGCCAGCAACTACGGAGGGGGGACAGCCGCCTATGGCTACACCTTC
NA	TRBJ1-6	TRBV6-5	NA	CASSYSGGRDSSPLHF	TGTGCCAGCAGTTACTCGGGGGGGCGCGACAGTTCACCCCTCCACTTT
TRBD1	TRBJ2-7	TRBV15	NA	CATSRVETGSHEQYF	TGTGCCACCAGCAGAGTAGAGACAGGGTCCCACGAGCAGTACTTC
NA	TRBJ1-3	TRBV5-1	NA	CASSLVPRGASGNTIYF	TGCGCCAGCAGCTTGGTCCCCCGGGGGGCTTCTGGAAACACCATATATTTT
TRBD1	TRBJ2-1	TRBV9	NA	CASSDGQGRYEQFF	TGTGCCAGCAGCGACGGACAGGGACGGTATGAGCAGTTCTTC
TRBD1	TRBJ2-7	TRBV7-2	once	CASSLTGTGISYEQYF	TGTGCCAGCAGCCTAACCGGGACAGGGATCTCCTACGAGCAGTACTTC
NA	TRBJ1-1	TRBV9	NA	CASSPHIGANTEAFF	TGTGCCAGCAGCCCACACATAGGGGCGAACACTGAAGCTTTCTTT
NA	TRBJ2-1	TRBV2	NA	CASSGAWEQFF	TGTGCCAGCAGTGGGGCGTGGGAGCAGTTCTTC
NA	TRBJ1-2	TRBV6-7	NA	CASRPPSSRTVKLRNYGYTF	TGTGCCAGCAGACCCCCCTCGTCGCGGACAGTGAAGTTGAGAAACTATGGCTACACCTTC
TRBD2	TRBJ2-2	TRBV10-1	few	CASSTGSGGTGELFF	TGCGCCAGCAGTACAGGATCCGGGGGGACCGGGGAGCTGTTTTTT
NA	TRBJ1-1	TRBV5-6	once	CASSPRHLKLFEAFF	TGTGCCAGCAGTCCTCGACACCTCAAATTGTTTGAAGCTTTCTTT
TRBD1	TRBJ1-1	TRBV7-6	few	CASSLAGQLEAFF	TGTGCCAGCAGCTTAGCGGGACAGCTTGAAGCTTTCTTT
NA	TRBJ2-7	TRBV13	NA	CASSFNYEQYF	TGTGCCAGCAGCTTCAACTACGAGCAGTACTTC
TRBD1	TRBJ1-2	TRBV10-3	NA	CAIKGQGNYGYTF	TGTGCCATCAAGGGACAGGGAAACTATGGCTACACCTTC
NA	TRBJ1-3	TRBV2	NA	CASSRTAPQLYSGNTIYF	TGTGCCAGCAGTCGGACAGCCCCACAGCTATACTCTGGAAACACCATATATTTT
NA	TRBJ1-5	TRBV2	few	CASSVQGSNQPQHF	TGTGCCAGCAGTGTACAGGGTAGCAATCAGCCCCAGCATTTT
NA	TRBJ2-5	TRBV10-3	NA	CAISDYQETQYF	TGTGCCATCAGTGACTATCAAGAGACCCAGTACTTC
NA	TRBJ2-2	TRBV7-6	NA	CASSPSASNTGELFF	TGTGCCAGCAGCCCGTCCGCCAGTAACACCGGGGAGCTGTTTTTT
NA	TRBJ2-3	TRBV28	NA	CASTSEGGTQYF	TGTGCCAGCACCTCTGAGGGCGGTACGCAGTATTTT
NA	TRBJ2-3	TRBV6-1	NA	CAIRTAGSTDTQYF	TGTGCCATCAGGACAGCGGGATCCACAGATACGCAGTATTTT
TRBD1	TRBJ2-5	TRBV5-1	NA	CASSLGDRDEETQYF	TGCGCCAGCAGCTTGGGGGACAGGGATGAGGAGACCCAGTACTTC
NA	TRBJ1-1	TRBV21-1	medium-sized	CASSNENRCLTEAFF	TGTGCCAGCAGCAATGAAAACAGGTGCCTCACTGAAGCTTTCTTT
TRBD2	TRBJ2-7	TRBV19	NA	CASIGLAGQYF	TGTGCCAGTATTGGACTAGCGGGGCAGTACTTC
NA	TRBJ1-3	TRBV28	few	CASVTGSRGNTIYF	TGTGCCAGTGTAACAGGGTCCAGGGGAAACACCATATATTTT
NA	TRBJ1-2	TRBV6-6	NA	CASRTQAGGRYGYTF	TGTGCCAGCAGAACCCAGGCGGGGGGGAGGTATGGCTACACCTTC
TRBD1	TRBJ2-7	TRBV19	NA	CASSLGTAGEQYF	TGTGCCAGTAGTTTAGGGACAGCCGGGGAGCAGTACTTC
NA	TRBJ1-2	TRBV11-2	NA	CASSAGFRRNWYGYTF	TGTGCCAGCAGCGCCGGATTTCGGAGGAACTGGTATGGCTACACCTTC
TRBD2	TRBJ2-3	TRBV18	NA	CASSPEDFGGTSVLDTQYF	TGTGCCAGCTCCCCAGAGGATTTCGGGGGGACTAGCGTTCTAGATACGCAGTATTTT
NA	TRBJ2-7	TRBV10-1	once	CASSKDEQYF	TGCGCCAGCTCTAAAGACGAGCAGTACTTC
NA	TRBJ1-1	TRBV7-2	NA	CASSAALRDTEAFF	TGTGCCAGCAGCGCAGCGTTGAGGGACACTGAAGCTTTCTTT
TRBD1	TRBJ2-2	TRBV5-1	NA	CASSLKFLGQVNTGELFF	TGCGCCAGCAGCTTGAAATTTCTTGGACAGGTGAACACCGGGGAGCTGTTTTTT
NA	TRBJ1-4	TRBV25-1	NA	CASRSPGSGSKGKLFF	TGTGCCAGCAGGTCCCCGGGATCAGGCTCAAAGGGAAAACTGTTTTTT
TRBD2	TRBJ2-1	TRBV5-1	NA	CASSPGVAGGLSNEQFF	TGCGCCAGCAGCCCCGGGGTAGCGGGGGGGCTGTCGAATGAGCAGTTCTTC
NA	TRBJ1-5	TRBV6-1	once	CASSFDRDQPQHF	TGTGCCAGCAGTTTTGACAGAGATCAGCCCCAGCATTTT
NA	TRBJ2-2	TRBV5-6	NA	CASNDINTGELFF	TGTGCCAGCAACGACATTAACACCGGGGAGCTGTTTTTT
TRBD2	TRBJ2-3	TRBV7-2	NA	CASSSLAGGGSDTQYF	TGTGCCAGCAGCTCGTTAGCGGGGGGCGGTTCAGATACGCAGTATTTT